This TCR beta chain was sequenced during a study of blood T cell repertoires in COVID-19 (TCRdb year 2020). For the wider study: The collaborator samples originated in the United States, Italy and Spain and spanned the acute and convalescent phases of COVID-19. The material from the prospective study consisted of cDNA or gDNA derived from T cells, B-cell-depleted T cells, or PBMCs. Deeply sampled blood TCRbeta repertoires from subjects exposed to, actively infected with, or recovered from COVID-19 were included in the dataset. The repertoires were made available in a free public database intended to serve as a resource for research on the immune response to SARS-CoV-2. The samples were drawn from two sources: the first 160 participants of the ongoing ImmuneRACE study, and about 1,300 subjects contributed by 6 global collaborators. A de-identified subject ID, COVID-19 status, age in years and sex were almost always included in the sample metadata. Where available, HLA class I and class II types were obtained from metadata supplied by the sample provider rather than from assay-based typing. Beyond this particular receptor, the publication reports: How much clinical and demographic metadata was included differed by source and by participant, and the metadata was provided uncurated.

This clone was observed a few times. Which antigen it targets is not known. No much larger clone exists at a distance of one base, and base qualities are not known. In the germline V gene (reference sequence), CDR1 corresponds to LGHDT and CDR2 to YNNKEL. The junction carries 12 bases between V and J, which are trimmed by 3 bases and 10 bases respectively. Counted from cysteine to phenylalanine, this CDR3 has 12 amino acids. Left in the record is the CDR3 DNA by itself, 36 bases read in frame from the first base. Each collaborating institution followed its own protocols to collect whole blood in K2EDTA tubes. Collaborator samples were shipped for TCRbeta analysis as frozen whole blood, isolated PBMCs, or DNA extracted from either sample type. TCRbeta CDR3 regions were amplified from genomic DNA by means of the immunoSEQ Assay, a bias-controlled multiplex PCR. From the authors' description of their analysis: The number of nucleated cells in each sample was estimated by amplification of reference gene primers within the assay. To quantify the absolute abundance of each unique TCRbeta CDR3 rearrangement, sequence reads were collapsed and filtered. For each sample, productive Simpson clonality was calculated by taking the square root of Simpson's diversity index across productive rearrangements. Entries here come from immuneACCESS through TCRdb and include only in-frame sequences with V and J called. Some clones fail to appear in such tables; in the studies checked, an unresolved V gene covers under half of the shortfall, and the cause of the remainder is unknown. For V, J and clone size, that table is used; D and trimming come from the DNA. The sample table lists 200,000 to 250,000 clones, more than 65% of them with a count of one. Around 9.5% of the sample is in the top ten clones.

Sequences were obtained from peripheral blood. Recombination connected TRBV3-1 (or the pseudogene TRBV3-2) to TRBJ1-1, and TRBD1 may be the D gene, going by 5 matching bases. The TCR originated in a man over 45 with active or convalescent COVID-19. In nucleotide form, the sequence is TGTGCCAGCAGCCAGTTTCAGGGCTCAGCTTTCTTT. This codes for CASSQFQGSAFF.